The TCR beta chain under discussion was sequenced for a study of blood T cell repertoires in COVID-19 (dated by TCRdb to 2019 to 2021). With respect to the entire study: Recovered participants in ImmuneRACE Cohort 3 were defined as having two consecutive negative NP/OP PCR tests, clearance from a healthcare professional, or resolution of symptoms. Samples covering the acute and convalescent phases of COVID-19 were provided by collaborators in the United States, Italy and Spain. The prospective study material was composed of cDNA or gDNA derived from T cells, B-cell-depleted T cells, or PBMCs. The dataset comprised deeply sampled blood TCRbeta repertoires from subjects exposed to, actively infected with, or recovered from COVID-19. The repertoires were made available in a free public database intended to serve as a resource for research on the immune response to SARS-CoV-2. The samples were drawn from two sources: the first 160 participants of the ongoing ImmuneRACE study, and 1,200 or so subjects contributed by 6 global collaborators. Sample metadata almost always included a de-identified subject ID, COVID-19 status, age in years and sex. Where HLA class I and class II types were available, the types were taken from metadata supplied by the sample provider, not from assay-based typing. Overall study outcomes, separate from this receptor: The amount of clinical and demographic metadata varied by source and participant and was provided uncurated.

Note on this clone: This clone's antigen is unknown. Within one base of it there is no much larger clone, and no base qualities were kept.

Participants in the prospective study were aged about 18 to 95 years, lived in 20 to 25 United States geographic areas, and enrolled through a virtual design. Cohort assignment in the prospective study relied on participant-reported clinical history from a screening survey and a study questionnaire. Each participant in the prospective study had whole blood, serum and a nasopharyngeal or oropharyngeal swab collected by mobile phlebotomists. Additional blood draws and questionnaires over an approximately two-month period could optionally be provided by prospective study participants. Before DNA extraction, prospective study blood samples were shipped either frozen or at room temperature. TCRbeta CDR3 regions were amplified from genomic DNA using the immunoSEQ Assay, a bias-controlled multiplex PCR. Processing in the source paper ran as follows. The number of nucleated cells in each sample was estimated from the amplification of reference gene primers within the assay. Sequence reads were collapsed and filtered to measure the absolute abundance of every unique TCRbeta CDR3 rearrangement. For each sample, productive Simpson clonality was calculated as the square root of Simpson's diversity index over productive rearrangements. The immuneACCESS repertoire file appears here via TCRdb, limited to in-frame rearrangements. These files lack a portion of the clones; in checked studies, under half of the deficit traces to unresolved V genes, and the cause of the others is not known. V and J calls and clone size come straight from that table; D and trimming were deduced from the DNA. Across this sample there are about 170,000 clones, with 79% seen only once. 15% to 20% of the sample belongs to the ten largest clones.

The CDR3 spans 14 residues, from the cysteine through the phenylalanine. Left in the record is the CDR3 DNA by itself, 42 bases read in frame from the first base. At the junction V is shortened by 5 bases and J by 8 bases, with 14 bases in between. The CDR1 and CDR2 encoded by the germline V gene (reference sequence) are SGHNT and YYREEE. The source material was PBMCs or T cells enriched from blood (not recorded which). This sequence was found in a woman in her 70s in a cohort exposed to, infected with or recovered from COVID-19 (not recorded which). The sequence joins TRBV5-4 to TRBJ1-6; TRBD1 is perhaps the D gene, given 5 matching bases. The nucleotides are TGTGCCAGCAGGGGGGGGGTCCCGGATTCACCCCTCCACTTT. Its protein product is CASRGGVPDSPLHF.